These T cell receptor beta chains were read from a single sample in a study of identical twins. TCRdb used MiXCR to reprocess the 5' RACE reads, holding one entry per CDR3 protein. Among around 340,000 distinct CDR3 sequences listed, approximately 13% were seen once. The same data also went into a second study, on yellow fever vaccine responses in identical twins.

Sequences were obtained from CD8+ T cells sorted from blood. All receptors derive from a woman between 18 and 29 years old in good health. Both conserved end residues are part of each CDR3. D genes are given only for firm matches. Clone size is given for some rows only: seen once, a few or many times, or a class if the clone is expanded.

D gene	V gene	clone size	J gene	CDR3 protein	CDR3 DNA
NA	TRBV5-4	NA	TRBJ2-5	CASSRQEVETQYF	TGTGCCAGCAGCCGACAGGAGGTGGAGACCCAGTACTTC
NA	TRBV4-1	NA	TRBJ2-7	CASSQDFREQYF	TGCGCCAGCAGCCAAGATTTTAGGGAGCAGTACTTC
NA	TRBV20-1	few	TRBJ2-3	CSARVSSYGTDTQYF	TGCAGTGCTAGGGTCTCTTCCTACGGCACAGATACGCAGTATTTT
NA	TRBV28	NA	TRBJ2-3	CASSFSILGSESTDTQYF	TGTGCCAGCAGTTTTTCAATTTTGGGGAGCGAAAGCACAGATACGCAGTATTTT
TRBD1	TRBV20-1	NA	TRBJ2-1	CSAKTGTGDNEQFF	TGCAGTGCTAAAACCGGGACAGGGGACAATGAGCAGTTCTTC
NA	TRBV28	few	TRBJ1-2	CASRRDGYTF	TGTGCCAGCAGGAGGGATGGCTACACCTTC
NA	TRBV4-1	few	TRBJ2-3	CASSQVSGPPTDTQYF	TGCGCCAGCAGCCAAGTGTCGGGGCCACCCACAGATACGCAGTATTTT
NA	TRBV5-1	many	TRBJ2-1	CASSYIRTDSSAYNEQFF	TGCGCCAGCAGCTATATCAGGACAGACTCTTCTGCCTACAATGAGCAGTTCTTC
NA	TRBV4-1	NA	TRBJ2-2	CASTQGNSATGELFF	TGCGCCAGCACCCAAGGGAACTCCGCGACCGGGGAGCTGTTTTTT
TRBD1	TRBV28	NA	TRBJ1-2	CASSMDRAIYGYTF	TGTGCCAGCAGTATGGACAGGGCTATCTATGGCTACACCTTC
TRBD1	TRBV7-8	NA	TRBJ2-1	CASSPRGRYYTDEQFF	TGTGCCAGCAGCCCAAGGGGGCGTTATTACACGGATGAGCAGTTCTTC
NA	TRBV20-1	few	TRBJ2-5	CSARDLGWHGGGGTQETQYF	TGCAGTGCTAGAGATCTGGGTTGGCACGGAGGCGGTGGGACACAAGAGACCCAGTACTTC
NA	TRBV15	NA	TRBJ2-3	CATSRGGGGASDTQYF	TGTGCCACCAGCAGAGGTGGGGGGGGCGCGTCAGATACGCAGTATTTT
TRBD2	TRBV6-2/TRBV6-3	NA	TRBJ2-3	CASSYEREPDTQYF	TGTGCCAGCAGTTACGAGCGGGAACCAGATACGCAGTATTTT
TRBD1	TRBV6-1	NA	TRBJ2-1	CASSELTGRHNEQFF	TGTGCCAGCAGTGAACTGACAGGGCGACACAATGAGCAGTTCTTC
TRBD2	TRBV10-2	NA	TRBJ2-1	CASRDSGRADNEQFF	TGCGCCAGCAGGGATAGCGGGAGGGCTGACAATGAGCAGTTCTTC
TRBD2	TRBV10-3	NA	TRBJ2-1	CAIGLSGRAYNEQFF	TGTGCCATCGGACTTAGCGGGAGAGCCTACAATGAGCAGTTCTTC
TRBD1	TRBV28	few	TRBJ2-5	CASSEQGRWETQYF	TGTGCCAGCAGTGAACAGGGGAGATGGGAGACCCAGTACTTC
TRBD1	TRBV19	many	TRBJ2-7	CASSAAGQDYEQYF	TGTGCCAGTAGTGCCGCGGGACAGGACTACGAGCAGTACTTC
TRBD1	TRBV5-6	NA	TRBJ2-7	CASSPPIGTVAPYEQYF	TGTGCCAGCAGCCCACCTATCGGGACAGTAGCTCCCTACGAGCAGTACTTC
TRBD2	TRBV5-1	few	TRBJ2-1	CASSQRLAGVANEQFF	TGCGCCAGCAGCCAGAGACTAGCGGGAGTTGCGAATGAGCAGTTCTTC
TRBD1	TRBV4-1	few	TRBJ2-2	CASSLPGTENTGELFF	TGCGCCAGCAGCTTGCCTGGGACAGAGAACACCGGGGAGCTGTTTTTT
NA	TRBV2	NA	TRBJ1-4	CASSASGPEEKLFF	TGTGCCAGCAGCGCGTCAGGGCCGGAGGAAAAACTGTTTTTT
NA	TRBV6-1	many	TRBJ2-2	CASSQGGNTGELFF	TGTGCCAGCAGCCAGGGGGGGAACACCGGGGAGCTGTTTTTT
NA	TRBV12-3/TRBV12-4	NA	TRBJ2-1	CAGTETGNSEQFF	TGTGCCGGCACCGAAACAGGGAACAGTGAGCAGTTCTTC
NA	TRBV7-3	NA	TRBJ2-1	CATAGSRNEQFF	TGTGCCACGGCCGGGAGCCGGAATGAGCAGTTCTTC
NA	TRBV9	NA	TRBJ2-5	CASSVRDSFLETQYF	NA
NA	TRBV12-3/TRBV12-4	NA	TRBJ2-3	CASTPHTTDTQYF	TGTGCCAGCACCCCGCATACCACAGATACGCAGTATTTT
TRBD2	TRBV7-9	NA	TRBJ2-5	CASSRGGGYQETQYF	TGTGCCAGCAGCAGGGGCGGGGGGTACCAAGAGACCCAGTACTTC
NA	TRBV20-1	few	TRBJ2-7	CSASGAVNYEQYF	TGCAGTGCCAGCGGAGCGGTAAACTACGAGCAGTACTTC
NA	TRBV7-2	NA	TRBJ2-3	CASSLGRTRTDTQYF	TGTGCCAGCAGCTTAGGGCGGACCCGCACAGATACGCAGTATTTT
TRBD1	TRBV7-8	NA	TRBJ1-4	CASSLTTGVREKLFF	TGTGCCAGCAGCTTAACCACAGGGGTTCGTGAAAAACTGTTTTTT
NA	TRBV6-6	NA	TRBJ2-7	CASSEGRTYEQYF	TGTGCCAGCAGTGAGGGACGGACCTACGAGCAGTACTTC
TRBD1	TRBV9	NA	TRBJ1-1	CASSDWTGEAFF	TGTGCCAGCAGCGACTGGACAGGTGAAGCTTTCTTT
NA	TRBV7-9	few	TRBJ1-1	CASSLVYMNTEAFF	TGTGCCAGCAGCTTAGTTTACATGAACACTGAAGCTTTCTTT
NA	TRBV28	NA	TRBJ2-3	CASSFGGIPGQLRSADTQYF	TGTGCCAGCAGTTTTGGGGGGATCCCGGGCCAGCTCAGGTCGGCAGATACGCAGTATTTT
TRBD2	TRBV5-6	NA	TRBJ2-3	CASSLPREDVDTQYF	TGTGCCAGCAGCTTGCCGCGGGAGGACGTAGATACGCAGTATTTT
NA	TRBV5-4	few	TRBJ1-4	CASSLGRDMEKLFF	TGTGCCAGCAGCTTGGGCAGGGATATGGAAAAACTGTTTTTT
NA	TRBV15	NA	TRBJ2-3	CATSTSRTDTQYF	TGTGCCACCAGCACCAGCCGCACAGATACGCAGTATTTT